The sequence of this T cell receptor beta chain was determined in a study of OX40 agonist ivuxolimab in advanced cancers. Overall study: Averaging around 60 years in age, with a range of 23 to 79, the cohort was around 83% male. Three partial responders included one hepatocellular carcinoma patient and two cutaneous melanoma patients. General observations from the study: With doses of 0.1 to 3.0 mg/kg, CD4+ and CD8+ blood T cells had undergone clonal expansion by week 6. Some patients without response likewise showed low normalized clonal expansion.

The V end was cut by 4 bases, the J end by 7 bases, with 17 bases between. Germline CDR1 reads GTSNPN; CDR2 reads SVGIG (reference sequence). The CDR3 consists of 13 residues. Produced via immunoSEQ multiplex PCR; TCRdb's table is partial and in-frame only. The sample lists 60,000 to 80,000 clones, 80% to 95% occurring once. Of note for this clone: What it binds is not known.

The TCR originated in an adult with an advanced solid tumor such as melanoma, head and neck, liver or kidney cancer. Specimen: CD4+ or CD8+ T cells sorted from blood, collected in a trial of the OX40 agonist ivuxolimab. The chain couples TRBV30 to TRBJ2-7; weak D call: TRBD2 (6 bases). The CDR3 reads CAWTRGGAREQYF. As DNA, the CDR3 is TGTGCCTGGACCCGGGGCGGGGCGAGGGAGCAGTACTTC.